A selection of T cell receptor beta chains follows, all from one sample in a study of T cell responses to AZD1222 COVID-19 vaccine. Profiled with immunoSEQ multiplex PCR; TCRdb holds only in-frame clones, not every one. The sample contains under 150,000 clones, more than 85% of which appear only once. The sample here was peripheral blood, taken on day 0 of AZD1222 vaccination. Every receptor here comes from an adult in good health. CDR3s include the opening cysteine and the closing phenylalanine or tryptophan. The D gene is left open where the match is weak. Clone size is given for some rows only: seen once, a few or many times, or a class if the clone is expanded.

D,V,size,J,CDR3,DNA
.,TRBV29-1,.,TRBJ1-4,CSVRYGGSLNEKLFF,TGCAGCGTGCGCTACGGAGGGTCCCTTAATGAAAAACTGTTTTTT
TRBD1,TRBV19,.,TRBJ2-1,CASSTGQGAKDEQFF,TGTGCCAGTAGTACCGGACAGGGGGCTAAGGATGAGCAGTTCTTC
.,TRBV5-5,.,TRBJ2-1,CASSKPVIYDNEQFF,TGTGCCAGCAGTAAGCCAGTGATTTACGACAATGAGCAGTTCTTC
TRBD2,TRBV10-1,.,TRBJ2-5,CASSDYIGGLAGVVETQYF,TGCGCCAGCAGTGATTATATTGGGGGACTAGCGGGAGTTGTAGAGACCCAGTACTTC
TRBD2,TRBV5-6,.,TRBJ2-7,CASKNYGLAESSYEQYF,TGTGCCAGCAAAAACTACGGACTAGCGGAAAGCTCCTACGAGCAGTACTTC
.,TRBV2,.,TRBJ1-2,CASSVVYGYTF,TGTGCCAGCAGTGTAGTCTATGGCTACACCTTC
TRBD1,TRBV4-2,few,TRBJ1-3,CASSQGTGEGNTIYF,TGTGCCAGCAGCCAAGGAACAGGGGAAGGAAACACCATATATTTT
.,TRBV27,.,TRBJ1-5,CASSFLDQPQHF,TGTGCCAGCAGTTTTTTAGATCAGCCCCAGCATTTT
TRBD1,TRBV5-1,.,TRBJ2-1,CASSPHTRTGSSYNEQFF,TGCGCCAGCAGCCCACATACTAGGACAGGTTCGAGCTACAATGAGCAGTTCTTC
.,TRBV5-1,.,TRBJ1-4,CASSRGGVGEKLFF,TGCGCCAGCAGCCGAGGAGGGGTTGGAGAAAAACTGTTTTTT
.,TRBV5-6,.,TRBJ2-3,CASSSAAGFTDTQYF,TGTGCCAGCAGCTCGGCTGCAGGATTCACAGATACGCAGTATTTT
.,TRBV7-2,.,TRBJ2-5,CASQGLISGQETQYF,TGTGCCAGCCAAGGGCTAATTAGCGGCCAAGAGACCCAGTACTTC
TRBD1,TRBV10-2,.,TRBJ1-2,CASSESDRPGVDGYTF,TGCGCCAGCAGTGAGTCGGACAGGCCGGGGGTGGATGGCTACACCTTC
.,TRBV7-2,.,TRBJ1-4,CASSGNRYRAYEKLFF,TGTGCCAGCAGCGGCAATAGGTACAGGGCGTATGAAAAACTGTTTTTT
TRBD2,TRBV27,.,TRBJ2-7,CASSLTSGRVGSYEQYF,TGTGCCAGCAGTTTGACTAGCGGGAGGGTAGGGTCCTACGAGCAGTACTTC
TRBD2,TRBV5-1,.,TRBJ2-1,CASSVSGLAGDEQFF,TGCGCCAGCAGCGTATCGGGACTAGCGGGAGATGAGCAGTTCTTC
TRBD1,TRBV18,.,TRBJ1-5,CASSLATGVSQPQHF,TGTGCCAGCTCACTAGCGACAGGGGTGAGTCAGCCCCAGCATTTT